Sequencing of this T cell receptor (beta chain) was carried out in a study of blood T cell repertoires in COVID-19. The CDR3 has 14 amino acids. The V gene's germline CDR1 is MDHEN and CDR2 SYDVKM. V lost 5 bases, J lost 5 bases, and 16 bases lay in between. Authors' data handling: Amplification of reference gene primers provided the estimated nucleated cell counts. Produced via immunoSEQ multiplex PCR; TCRdb's table is partial and in-frame only. V and J calls and clone size are given by that table; D and trimming were obtained from the DNA. The sample includes tens of thousands of clones, approximately 88% of them seen just once.

The sequencing sample was made of peripheral blood. The origin of this receptor is a human donor in a cohort sampled during active COVID-19. The chain uses TRBV28 and TRBJ2-7, with a weak D call TRBD1 (5 bases). The CDR3, as DNA: TGTGCCAGCAGTACAACCCAGGGTAAGAACGAGCAGTACTTC. Translating it yields CASSTTQGKNEQYF.